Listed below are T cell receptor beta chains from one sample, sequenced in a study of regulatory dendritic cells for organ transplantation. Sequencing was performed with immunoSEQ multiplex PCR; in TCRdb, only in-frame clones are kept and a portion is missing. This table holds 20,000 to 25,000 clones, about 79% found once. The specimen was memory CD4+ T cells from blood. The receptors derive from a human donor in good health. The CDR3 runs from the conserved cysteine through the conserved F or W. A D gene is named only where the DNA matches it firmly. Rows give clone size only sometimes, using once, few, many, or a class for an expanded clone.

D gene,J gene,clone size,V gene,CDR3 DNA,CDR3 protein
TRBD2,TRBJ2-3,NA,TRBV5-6,TGTGCCAGCAGCCCACGGACTAGCGGGGCCCGCACAGATACGCAGTATTTT,CASSPRTSGARTDTQYF
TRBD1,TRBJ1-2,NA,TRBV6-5,TGTGCCAGCAGCATGGACAGGGCGTCCGGTGGCTACACCTTC,CASSMDRASGGYTF
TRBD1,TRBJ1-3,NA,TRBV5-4,TGTGCCAGCAGCCCGGACAGGGGGAATGGAAACACCATATATTTT,CASSPDRGNGNTIYF
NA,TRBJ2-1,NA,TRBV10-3,TGTGCCATCAGTTCCGGGACTCAGGGCAATGAGCAGTTCTTC,CAISSGTQGNEQFF
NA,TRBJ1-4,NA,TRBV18,TGTGCCAGCTCACGGGGCGGTCTCGGAAAACTGTTTTTT,CASSRGGLGKLFF
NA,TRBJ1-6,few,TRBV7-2,TGTGCCAGCAGCTTAGAGCGTACGTCACCCCTCCACTTT,CASSLERTSPLHF
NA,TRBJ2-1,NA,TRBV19,TGTGCCAGTAGTAGGAGGTCCCTAGGAAGCTCCTACAATGAGCAGTTCTTC,CASSRRSLGSSYNEQFF
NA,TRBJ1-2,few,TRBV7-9,TGTGCCAGCAATAGGGGATATGGCTACACCTTC,CASNRGYGYTF
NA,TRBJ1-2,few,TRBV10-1,TGCGCCAGCAGCGGACACAGGGTCCGAAGCTATGGCTACACCTTC,CASSGHRVRSYGYTF
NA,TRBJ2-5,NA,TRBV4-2,TGTGCCAGCAGCCATGGGGGAATCGGCGGGGGCGGTTTGCAAGAGACCCAGTACTTC,CASSHGGIGGGGLQETQYF
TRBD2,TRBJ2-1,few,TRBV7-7,TGTGCTAGCAGCCAAGGGCGGGGGGGCAACAATGAGCAGTTCTTC,CASSQGRGGNNEQFF
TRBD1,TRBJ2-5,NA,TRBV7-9,TGTGCCAGCAGCTTAGCAGGGACAGCCCATCCAGAGACCCAGTACTTC,CASSLAGTAHPETQYF
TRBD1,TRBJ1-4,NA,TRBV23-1,TGCGCCAGCAGTCAAGAAGAGGGACAGTTCAGGGAAAAACTGTTTTTT,CASSQEEGQFREKLFF
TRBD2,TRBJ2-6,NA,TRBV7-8,TGTGCCAGCTTCGTTACGGGAGGGCATGGGGCCAACGTCCTGACTTTC,CASFVTGGHGANVLTF
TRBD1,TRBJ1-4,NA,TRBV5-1,TGCGCCAGCCGGGACAGGGGGCTTACTAATGAAAAACTGTTTTTT,CASRDRGLTNEKLFF
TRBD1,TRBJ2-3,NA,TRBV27,TGTGCCAGCAGCACCCGACAGGGGGCTTCCACAGATACGCAGTATTTT,CASSTRQGASTDTQYF
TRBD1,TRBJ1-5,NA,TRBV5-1,TGCGCCAGCAGCTGGGGACAGTCAAATCAGCCCCAGCATTTT,CASSWGQSNQPQHF
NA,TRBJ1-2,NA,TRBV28,TGTGCCAGCAGTTTGGCCGGACAGCAAGCTAACTATGGCTACACCTTC,CASSLAGQQANYGYTF
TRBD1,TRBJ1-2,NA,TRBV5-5,TGTGCCAGCAGCTTGGGGGACAGGGAGTATGGCTACACCTTC,CASSLGDREYGYTF
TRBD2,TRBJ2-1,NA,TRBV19,TGTGCCAGTATTCCCGGGACTACCTCCAATGAGCAGTTCTTC,CASIPGTTSNEQFF
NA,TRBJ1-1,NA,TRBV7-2,TGTGCCAGCAGCCCGGGGGGGCACGGTGAAGCTTTCTTT,CASSPGGHGEAFF
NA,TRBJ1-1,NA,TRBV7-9,TGTGCCAGCAGCTTAGGTCAGGCTGAAGCTTTCTTT,CASSLGQAEAFF
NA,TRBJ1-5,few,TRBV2,TGTGCCAGCAGTGAAGAAACCAGTCAGCCCCAGCATTTT,CASSEETSQPQHF